Following are 27 T cell receptor beta chains from one sample sequenced in a study of CD8 T cells in ankylosing spondylitis. TCRdb re-called the 5' RACE reads through MiXCR, storing one row per CDR3 protein. The table lists just over 150,000 distinct CDR3 sequences, approximately 20% of them singletons. Material: blood, either unsorted or a sorted T cell fraction (not recorded which). These receptors originate from a male donor with ankylosing spondylitis or in good health (not recorded which).

Points on this clonotype: Since a much larger clone is just one base distant, this may be a read error. The chain joins TRBV12-3 or TRBV12-4 to TRBJ2-2; no reliable D call. This CDR3 is built from 14 residues. With 11 bases removed from V and 5 bases from J, the gap between germline ends came to 18 bases. The CDR3 loop is CACNAVVRTGELFF. CDR3 in DNA: TGTGCCTGCAACGCGGTCGTTAGGACCGGGGAGCTGTTTTTT.

This clonotype was detected only a few times. The chain uses TRBV20-1 and TRBJ2-1; 7 positions match TRBD1. The germline gives CDR1 DFQATT, CDR2 SNEGSKA (reference sequence). With V trimmed by 8 bases and J by 9 bases, 4 bases remained unmatched. The CDR3 has 10 residues. The CDR3 sequence is CSTTGIEQFF. CDR3 DNA: TGCAGTACGACAGGGATTGAGCAGTTCTTC.

The chain is built from TRBV12-3 or TRBV12-4 and TRBJ1-6, with D perhaps matching TRBD1 (5 bases). V gave up 3 bases and J gave up 7 bases, with 13 bases separating them. The CDR3 consists of 15 residues. The CDR3 nucleotides read TGTGCCAGCAGTTTTGGGGGGGATGGGAATTCACCCCTCCACTTT. This sequence encodes CASSFGGDGNSPLHF.

The gene calls are TRBV28 and TRBJ1-1; TRBD1 agrees at 7 bases. Germline assignment: CDR1 MDHEN and CDR2 SYDVKM. CDR3 length: 12 amino acids. The J segment lost 6 bases and the V segment lost 6 bases, leaving 4 bases of the junction unmatched. The CDR3 coding sequence is TGTGCCAGCAGCCGGACAGGACCTGAAGCTTTCTTT. Its translation is CASSRTGPEAFF.

Ten or more counts support this clonotype. The chain links TRBV28 to TRBJ2-4; 12 bases are shared with TRBD1. The V gene end was trimmed by 5 bases and the J gene end by 7 bases; junction bases not matched to a gene: 9. The CDR3 loop spans 16 amino acids. Germline V gives CDR1 MDHEN, CDR2 SYDVKM. The chain's CDR3 is CASSGAGTGGKNIQYF. The CDR3, as DNA: TGTGCCAGCAGTGGCGCCGGGACAGGGGGCAAGAACATTCAGTACTTC.

A single count supports this clonotype. The V gene is TRBV11-1, the J gene TRBJ2-1, with 8 nucleotides matching TRBD2. CDR1 and CDR2 (germline): SGHAT, FQDESV (reference sequence). There are 18 residues in the CDR3. Trimming cost V 0 bases and J 0 bases; bases outside gene matches: 7. The CDR3 spells CASSLAGKAGASYNEQFF. Written as DNA, the CDR3 is TGTGCCAGCAGCTTAGCGGGTAAAGCGGGAGCCTCCTACAATGAGCAGTTCTTC.

This clonotype was counted at least ten times. Here the CDR3 DNA reads TGTGCCAGCAGCCAGGTTACTAGCAGCACAGATACGCAGTATTTT. Translated: CASSQVTSSTDTQYF. The chain is built from TRBV4-2 and TRBJ2-3; a weak D match, TRBD2 (6 bases). The length of the CDR3 is 15 residues. The V gene's germline CDR1 is LGHNA and CDR2 YNFKEQ. Between the trimmed V and J ends, which lost 3 bases and 0 bases, there was a span of 10 bases.

This clonotype was detected ten times or more. The rearrangement joins TRBV28 to TRBJ2-5; 8 nucleotides match TRBD2. CDR3 length: 15 amino acids. Germline CDR1 MDHEN, CDR2 SYDVKM. V gave up 5 bases and J gave up 1 base; unmatched junction bases: 6. CDR3 nucleotides: TGTGCCAGCAGTGCCTTACTAGCGGCCCAAGAGACCCAGTACTTC. Its translation: CASSALLAAQETQYF.

This clonotype came up many times. V and J are TRBV5-5 and TRBJ2-7, with 9 bases aligning to TRBD1. V was pared by 4 bases and J by 0 bases, with 8 bases of the junction left unmatched. Germline CDR1 SGHKS, CDR2 YYEKEE (reference sequence). CDR3 length: 16 amino acids. The CDR3 bases are TGTGCCAGCAGCCCAGGGACAGGGATTACCTCCTACGAGCAGTACTTC. Its protein is CASSPGTGITSYEQYF.

This chain joins TRBV28 and TRBJ2-1; 10 bases match TRBD1. The trim removed 5 bases at V and 6 bases at J, leaving 13 bases unmatched. CDR1 and CDR2 from the germline V gene are MDHEN and SYDVKM. This CDR3 has 17 amino acids. The chain's CDR3 is CASSPAAGTGEINEQFF. Written as DNA, the CDR3 is TGTGCCAGCAGTCCGGCGGCCGGGACAGGGGAGATCAATGAGCAGTTCTTC.

This clonotype came up many times. J is TRBJ1-2 and V is TRBV5-1, with D tentatively TRBD1 (5 bases). Trimming removed 2 bases from V and 4 bases from J, with 12 bases in between. The germline gives CDR1 SGHRS, CDR2 YFSETQ. The CDR3 runs to 14 residues. As DNA, the CDR3 is TGCGCCAGCAGCTTTAGCAGGGATCGCTATGGCTACACCTTC. Its translation: CASSFSRDRYGYTF.

This clonotype was counted at least ten times. The V call is TRBV20-1, the J call TRBJ1-5, with a tentative D call TRBD1 (6 bases). CDR3 size: 13 residues. Germline lookup yields CDR1 DFQATT and CDR2 SNEGSKA (reference sequence). V shed 6 bases and J shed 4 bases, with 13 bases lying between them. CDR3 sequence reads: CSAIGQPNQPQHF. CDR3 nucleotide sequence: TGCAGTGCCATCGGACAGCCAAATCAGCCCCAGCATTTT.

V and J are TRBV18 and TRBJ2-2, with 7 bases aligning to TRBD2. The CDR3 totals 16 residues. Germline-derived CDR1 and CDR2 are KGHSH and LQKENI. J gave up 6 bases and V 3 bases, and 10 bases lay outside the gene matches. The CDR3 reads CASSPLRLADPGELFF. The CDR3 DNA reads as TGTGCCAGCTCACCGCTCAGGCTAGCGGACCCCGGGGAGCTGTTTTTT.

This clonotype was observed at least ten times. This sequence joins TRBV20-1 and TRBJ2-1; a possible D gene is TRBD2 (5 bases). Germline assignment: CDR1 DFQATT and CDR2 SNEGSKA (reference sequence). The CDR3 extends over 17 amino acids. Trimming cost V 2 bases and J 6 bases, with 23 bases left between them. The CDR3 reads CSARSYPRRGSGNEQFF. The CDR3 coding sequence is TGCAGTGCTAGATCCTATCCTCGCCGAGGGTCGGGCAATGAGCAGTTCTTC.

The genes are TRBV7-8 and TRBJ1-4; D is uncertain. The CDR3 runs to 16 residues. The germline gives CDR1 SGHVS, CDR2 FQNEAQ. Between the trimmed V and J ends, which lost 3 bases and 7 bases, there was a span of 18 bases. CDR3: CASSFPTGRRSEKLFF. The CDR3 DNA reads as TGTGCCAGCAGCTTCCCCACCGGACGTCGGAGTGAAAAACTGTTTTTT.

This clonotype was observed a handful of times. The rearrangement links TRBV6-6 to TRBJ1-2; possible D gene TRBD1, 5 bases. The germline V gene has CDR1 MNHNY and CDR2 SVGAGI (reference sequence). The V end was cut by 6 bases, the J end by 6 bases, with 14 bases between. The CDR3 sequence is 13 residues long. The CDR3 nucleotides are TGTGCCAGCAGCTCCAGGGTTGGTCATGGCTACACCTTC. Encoded protein: CASSSRVGHGYTF.

This clonotype showed up many times. The rearrangement links TRBV2 to TRBJ2-1, with D unclear. This CDR3 has 11 amino acids. The germline gives CDR1 SNHLY, CDR2 FYNNEI. V lost 8 bases, J lost 9 bases, and 11 bases lay in between. The CDR3 bases are TGTGCCAGCTCGAGTTTCGGTGAGCAGTTCTTC. Encoded protein: CASSSFGEQFF.

The J gene is TRBJ1-2, the V gene TRBV29-1; D is unclear. V lost 0 bases and J 9 bases, leaving 8 bases between the germline ends. CDR3 length: 11 residues. Looked up from germline, CDR1 is SQVTM and CDR2 is ANQGSEA. The CDR3 spells CSVEDVKSYTF. Written as DNA, the CDR3 is TGCAGCGTTGAAGATGTGAAAAGCTACACCTTC.

This clonotype has a handful of counts. V usage is TRBV5-1 and J usage is TRBJ2-2; TRBD2 agrees at 7 bases. V trimming: 4 bases; J trimming: 3 bases; junction bases outside the gene matches: 9. The CDR3 consists of 16 residues. Looked up from germline, CDR1 is SGHRS and CDR2 is YFSETQ. The CDR3 region has the DNA TGCGCCAGCAGCCCGGGAGGTACAATTCACACCGGGGAGCTGTTTTTT. It codes for CASSPGGTIHTGELFF.

This clonotype was detected once. The genes are TRBV28 and TRBJ2-3; 9 positions agree with TRBD2. CDR3 length equals 21 residues. Germline-derived CDR1 and CDR2 are MDHEN and SYDVKM. V lost 5 bases and J lost 10; bases outside the gene matches: 31. The CDR3 sequence: CASSPFKGGGGDSTLKRAQYF. CDR3 in DNA: TGTGCCAGCAGTCCCTTTAAGGGTGGCGGGGGGGATTCCACCCTTAAAAGGGCGCAGTATTTT.

This clonotype was observed a few times. The J gene is TRBJ1-1, the V gene TRBV5-1; tentatively, D is TRBD1 (6 bases). This CDR3 is 15 amino acids long. The germline CDR1 and CDR2 sequences are SGHRS and YFSETQ. The V and J ends lost 2 bases and 1 base respectively, with 12 bases between them. The chain's CDR3 is CASSFTGWGNTEAFF. In DNA, the CDR3 is TGCGCCAGCAGCTTCACAGGGTGGGGGAACACTGAAGCTTTCTTT.

This clonotype was found many times. The chain recombines TRBV7-8 with TRBJ1-1, with D perhaps matching TRBD1 (5 bases). V was pared by 2 bases and J by 4 bases, with 11 bases between. This CDR3 has 14 residues. Germline CDR1 and CDR2: SGHVS and FQNEAQ. CDR3 residues: CASSLNTGPTEAFF. CDR3 coding DNA: TGTGCCAGCAGCTTAAATACAGGTCCCACTGAAGCTTTCTTT. The full variable domain, completed using reference TRBV7-8 and TRBJ1-1, is GAGVSQSPRYKVAKRGQDVALRCDPISGHVSLFWYQQALGQGPEFLTYFQNEAQLDKSGLPSDRFFAERPEGSVSTLKIQRTQQEDSAVYLCASSLNTGPTEAFFGQGTRLTVV.

This clonotype came up many times. V gene TRBV20-1 combines with J gene TRBJ2-7, with 10 bases lining up with TRBD1. This CDR3 is built from 14 residues. Germline loops: CDR1 DFQATT, CDR2 SNEGSKA (reference sequence). The trim removed 3 bases at V and 3 bases at J, leaving 5 bases unmatched. The CDR3 here is CSASPWDRGYEQYF. As DNA, the CDR3 is TGCAGTGCTAGTCCTTGGGACAGGGGCTACGAGCAGTACTTC.

In its sample, this clonotype was seen a few times. The chain links TRBV27 to TRBJ1-4; D is perhaps TRBD1 (5 bases). Germline-derived CDR1 and CDR2 are MNHEY and SMNVEV (reference sequence). V was cut by 3 bases and J by 8 bases, with 13 bases left in between. The CDR3 has 14 residues. The CDR3, as DNA: TGTGCCAGCAGTTTCGGCAGGGTGGGGGAAAAACTGTTTTTT. It is translated as CASSFGRVGEKLFF.

The chain links TRBV28 to TRBJ2-7, with D possibly being TRBD1 (5 bases). The CDR3 is 15 residues long. Germline V CDR1 and CDR2: MDHEN, SYDVKM. The V end was cut by 6 bases, the J end by 0 bases, with 15 bases between. The CDR3 DNA sequence: TGTGCCAGCAGGGACAAAGAGACAGCCTCCTACGAGCAGTACTTC. It translates to CASRDKETASYEQYF.

This clonotype was seen just once. Just one base apart from a much larger clone, this may be a read error. The rearrangement links TRBV24-1 to TRBJ2-1; D remains unclear. Germline CDR1 and CDR2: KGHDR and SFDVKD. The CDR3 extends over 14 amino acids. CDR3 region: CTTSDLGLADEQFF. The CDR3 nucleotides are TGTACCACCAGTGATTTAGGTTTGGCGGATGAGCAGTTCTTC.

This sequence joins TRBV3-1 and TRBJ2-1, with 10 bases lining up with TRBD2. The CDR3 runs 12 residues. The V gene end was trimmed by 0 bases and the J gene end by 14 bases; junction bases not matched to a gene: 1. CDR1 and CDR2 (germline): LGHDT, YNNKEL (reference sequence). The DNA of the CDR3 is TGTGCCAGCAGCCAAGAACTAGCGGGAAAGTTCTTC. Its translation is CASSQELAGKFF.